This passage covers 16 T cell receptor beta chains from one sample sequenced in a study of blood T cell repertoires in COVID-19. Clones were sequenced by immunoSEQ multiplex PCR, and TCRdb holds only the in-frame ones, with some missing. The sample lists 75,000 or so clones, roughly 80% occurring once. The sample consisted of peripheral blood. Receptor source: a woman between 70 and 85 years old with acute or convalescent COVID-19.

The genes are TRBV12-3 or TRBV12-4 and TRBJ1-4; D is undetermined. Trimming removed 6 bases from V and 2 bases from J, with 7 bases in between. This CDR3 region has 13 residues. The CDR3 sequence is CASRTSTNEKLFF. CDR3 bases: TGTGCCAGCAGGACATCGACTAATGAAAAACTGTTTTTT.

The rearrangement uses TRBV24-1 and TRBJ2-2; 8 positions match TRBD2. Germline-derived CDR1 and CDR2 are KGHDR and SFDVKD. The CDR3 contains 18 residues. The trim removed 4 bases at V and 4 bases at J, leaving 13 bases unmatched. CDR3 amino acids: CATSDPGGSGARTGELFF. In DNA, the CDR3 is TGTGCCACCAGTGACCCGGGGGGGAGCGGAGCGCGCACCGGGGAGCTGTTTTTT.

This chain joins TRBV29-1 and TRBJ1-5; weak D call: TRBD1 (6 bases). Trimming shortened V by 2 bases and J by 3 bases, and 11 bases separated the two germline ends. Germline loops: CDR1 SQVTM, CDR2 ANQGSEA. The CDR3 totals 14 residues. This chain's CDR3 is CSVETDSPNQPQHF. In DNA form, the CDR3 reads TGCAGCGTTGAAACGGACAGCCCCAATCAGCCCCAGCATTTT.

The chain recombines TRBV5-1 with TRBJ2-2; D unresolved. V was clipped by 2 bases and J by 3 bases, with 8 bases between them. In germline, CDR1 is SGHRS, CDR2 YFSETQ. The CDR3 totals 14 residues. CDR3 amino acids: CASSLIADTGELFF. CDR3 DNA: TGCGCCAGCAGCTTAATAGCCGACACCGGGGAGCTGTTTTTT.

This clone showed up just a few times. Distinct nucleotide sequences in the sample also encode this CDR3. In nucleotides, the CDR3 is TGTGCCTGGAGTGGGACAGGGCGAAATCAGCCCCAGCATTTT. Its translation: CAWSGTGRNQPQHF. The chain uses TRBV30 and TRBJ1-5, with TRBD1 identical over 8 bases. Trimming took 1 base from V and 4 from J; bases not matched to a gene: 3. Looked up from germline, CDR1 is GTSNPN and CDR2 is SVGIG (reference sequence). This CDR3 comprises 14 residues.

This chain joins TRBV12-5 and TRBJ1-1; D is possibly TRBD1 (6 bases). Germline V CDR1 and CDR2: LGHNT, FRNRAP. This CDR3 has 18 residues. V dropped 1 base and J dropped 0 bases, with 18 bases sitting between them. CDR3 in DNA: TGTGCTAGTGGTTTGGCCCCCGGGACAAGCCACATGAACACTGAAGCTTTCTTT. It yields the protein CASGLAPGTSHMNTEAFF.

The CDR3 protein is CSVEDGTSHINEQFF. DNA of the CDR3: TGCAGCGTTGAAGACGGGACTTCCCACATTAATGAGCAGTTCTTC. The chain uses TRBV29-1 and TRBJ2-1, with D perhaps matching TRBD2 (6 bases). V was trimmed by 0 bases and J by 7 bases, leaving 16 bases between them. Germline CDR1 is SQVTM and CDR2 is ANQGSEA. CDR3 length: 15 amino acids.

The CDR3 DNA is TGTGCCAGCAGTCGGACTAGGGGCACAGATACGCAGTATTTT. Translated, it gives CASSRTRGTDTQYF. The V call is TRBV2, the J call TRBJ2-3, with 7 bases fitting TRBD2. V dropped 5 bases and J dropped 1; count of bases not matched to a gene: 3. Per the germline V gene, CDR1 is SNHLY and CDR2 is FYNNEI. The CDR3 covers 14 residues.

This clone appeared a few times. For the CDR3, the DNA is TGTGCCACCAGTGATTCGACAGGGGGGGTAGGGGAGCTGTTTTTT. Amino acid sequence: CATSDSTGGVGELFF. The chain recombines TRBV24-1 with TRBJ2-2; 9 positions match TRBD1. CDR3 length equals 15 residues. Germline V lookup: CDR1 KGHDR, CDR2 SFDVKD. Losses at the gene ends were 2 bases for V and 8 bases for J; bases not matched to a gene: 5.

The CDR3 region is CASNPLAGGPGELFF. In DNA form, the CDR3 reads TGCGCCAGCAACCCACTAGCGGGAGGGCCCGGGGAGCTGTTTTTT. This sequence joins TRBV5-1 and TRBJ2-2, with 13 bases matching TRBD2. Germline CDR1 reads SGHRS; CDR2 reads YFSETQ. V was pared by 6 bases and J by 6 bases, with 5 bases of the junction left unmatched. This CDR3 is built from 15 residues.

The chain employs TRBV19 and TRBJ1-2, with 10 nucleotides matching TRBD1. This CDR3 contains 12 residues. Germline lookup yields CDR1 LNHDA and CDR2 SQIVND (reference sequence). The trim removed 5 bases at V and 7 bases at J, leaving 1 base unmatched. The CDR3: CASSRTGGGYTF. Written as DNA, the CDR3 is TGTGCCAGTAGTCGGACAGGGGGTGGCTACACCTTC.

This chain links TRBV4-1 with TRBJ2-7, with D perhaps matching TRBD1 (5 bases). The CDR3 contains 14 residues. CDR1 is MGHRA and CDR2 is YSYEKL in the germline V gene. V was pared by 0 bases and J by 2 bases, with 8 bases between. Written as DNA, the CDR3 is TGCGCCAGCAGCCAAGATCAGGGTCCCTACGAGCAGTACTTC. Protein: CASSQDQGPYEQYF.

The J gene is TRBJ2-1, the V gene TRBV6-6; a possible D gene is TRBD2 (6 bases). CDR1 MNHNY and CDR2 SVGAGI come from the germline V gene (reference sequence). V was clipped by 4 bases and J by 7 bases, with 14 bases between them. The CDR3 has 14 amino acids. The CDR3 DNA sequence: TGTGCCAGCAGTTGGGAGGACAATTCTAATGAGCAGTTCTTC. As protein: CASSWEDNSNEQFF.

The chain couples TRBV6-6 to TRBJ1-5; perhaps TRBD1 as D (5 bases). The CDR3 runs to 14 residues. V was clipped by 6 bases and J by 3 bases, with 12 bases between them. The germline CDR1 and CDR2 sequences are MNHNY and SVGAGI (reference sequence). The CDR3 spells CASSQGGNNQPQHF. The CDR3 bases are TGTGCCAGCAGCCAGGGCGGAAACAATCAGCCCCAGCATTTT.

The chain links TRBV14 to TRBJ1-1, with D maybe TRBD1 (6 bases). CDR1 and CDR2 (germline): SGHDN, FVKESK. Trimming left V 4 bases short and J 4 bases short, with 13 bases between. CDR3 size: 14 residues. Here the CDR3 reads CASSLETGITEAFF. The CDR3 region has the DNA TGTGCCAGCAGCCTAGAAACAGGGATCACTGAAGCTTTCTTT.

In the case of this clone: The junction differs from germline at one of its ends, possibly a read error. This rearrangement joins TRBV28 to TRBJ2-7, with TRBD1 matching 8 bases. Germline V gene sequence: CDR1 MDHEN, CDR2 SYDVKM. This CDR3 is 13 amino acids long. The CDR3 is CASRTNLPGQGSF. The CDR3 region has the DNA TGTGCCAGCCGGACAAACCTCCCCGGACAGGGCTCCTTC.